This TCR beta chain was identified in a study of patients and donors after allogeneic stem cell transplantation. Trimming cost V 5 bases and J 3 bases, with 7 bases left between them. CDR3 length: 12 amino acids. TCRdb re-called the RT-PCR reads with MiXCR, one entry per CDR3 protein. The data contain about 200,000 distinct CDR3 sequences, 41% of them singletons. This clonotype has at least ten counts. V is TRBV12-3 or TRBV12-4 and J is TRBJ1-2, with a tentative D call TRBD1 (6 bases). The sample consisted of blood, either unsorted or a sorted T cell fraction (not recorded which). This receptor was taken from a human donor who was either an allogeneic HSCT recipient or a stem cell or donor lymphocyte infusion donor (not recorded which). It is not recorded whose cells these are; they may come from a transplant donor. CDR3 region: CASSRTDYGYTF. For the CDR3, the DNA is TGTGCCAGCAGTCGGACAGACTATGGCTACACCTTC.